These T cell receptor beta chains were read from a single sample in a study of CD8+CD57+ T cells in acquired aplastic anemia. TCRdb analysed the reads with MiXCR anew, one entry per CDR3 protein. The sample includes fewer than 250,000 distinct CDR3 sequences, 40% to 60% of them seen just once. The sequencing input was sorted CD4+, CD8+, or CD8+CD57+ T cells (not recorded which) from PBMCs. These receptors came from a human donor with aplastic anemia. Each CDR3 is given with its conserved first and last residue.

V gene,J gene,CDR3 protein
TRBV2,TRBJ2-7,CASSDQGVWAYEQYF
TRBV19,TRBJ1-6,CASSQQGDDSPLHF
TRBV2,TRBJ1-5,CASKSPGLYQPQHF
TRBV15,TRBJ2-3,CATSRDIGGTDTQYF
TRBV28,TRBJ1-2,CASSLGGGGGYTF
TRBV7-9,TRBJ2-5,CASSPKGLLGQETQYF
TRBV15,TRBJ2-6,CATTPAGIGASVLTF
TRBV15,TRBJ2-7,CATSRDFPLQGDEQYF
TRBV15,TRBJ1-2,CATSRDNAGQVNYGYTF
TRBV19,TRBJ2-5,CASSTLSGLTGETQYF
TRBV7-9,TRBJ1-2,CASSLVGAAGYTF
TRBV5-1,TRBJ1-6,CASSLYGGTGNNSPLHF
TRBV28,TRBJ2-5,CASSLLRGGGETQYF
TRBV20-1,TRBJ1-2,CSAPRQGSPNYGYTF
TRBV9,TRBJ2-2,CASSVGWNGELFF
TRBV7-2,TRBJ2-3,CASSPGQTDTQYF
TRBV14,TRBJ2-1,CASSQVVRGGWDEQFF